What follows are 29 T cell receptor beta chains derived from one specimen sequenced in a study of T cell repertoires in cytomegalovirus infection. Which antigens these TCRs recognize remains unknown. TCRdb used MiXCR to reprocess the reads, holding one entry per CDR3 protein. The sample has 650,000 to 900,000 distinct CDR3 sequences; 25% to 30% are singletons. The specimen was cultured CD8+ T cells from PBMCs, collected from culture after CMV antigen stimulation. These receptors originate from a human donor in good health (CMV status not recorded). Some clones in this sample may be carry-over from other donors' samples.

The V gene is TRBV15, the J gene TRBJ1-2; no clear D. This CDR3 is 14 amino acids long. The germline V gene has CDR1 LNHNV and CDR2 YYDKDF (reference sequence). Trimming left V 5 bases short and J 1 base short, with 11 bases between. In DNA form, the CDR3 reads TGTGCCACCAGCGGAGTGAGGATTAACTATGGCTACACCTTC. Protein: CATSGVRINYGYTF.

This clonotype was counted once. V usage is TRBV20-1 and J usage is TRBJ2-3, with TRBD1 identical over 9 bases. CDR3 length: 13 residues. V was clipped by 6 bases and J by 5 bases; unmatched bases: 6. The germline V gene encodes CDR1 DFQATT and CDR2 SNEGSKA (reference sequence). The CDR3 DNA reads as TGCAGTGCCTGGGACAGGGTTGAAGATACGCAGTATTTT. It specifies CSAWDRVEDTQYF.

In the case of this clonotype: An end of the junction does not agree with germline; a read error may underlie this. The rearrangement links TRBV7-6 to TRBJ2-2; 8 nucleotides match TRBD1. This CDR3 has 15 residues. In germline, CDR1 is SGHVS, CDR2 FNYEAQ. The CDR3 here is CASSRTGKDTGERFF. In nucleotides, the CDR3 is TGTGCCAGCAGCCGGACAGGGAAGGACACCGGGGAGCGGTTTTTT.

This clonotype was seen a handful of times. The chain's CDR3 is CASSSLSQGAGEETQYF. DNA for the CDR3: TGTGCCAGCAGTTCCCTCAGCCAGGGGGCAGGGGAAGAGACCCAGTACTTC. The gene calls are TRBV27 and TRBJ2-5; 8 nucleotides agree with TRBD1. With 4 bases clipped from V and 3 bases from J, the junction kept 13 bases outside the gene matches. Germline values: CDR1 MNHEY, CDR2 SMNVEV (reference sequence). This CDR3 is 17 amino acids long.

The chain is built from TRBV12-3 or TRBV12-4 and TRBJ2-7; the match to TRBD1 covers 10 bases. The CDR3 contains 15 residues. J was trimmed by 0 bases and V by 5 bases; bases with no gene match: 4. The CDR3 region has the DNA TGTGCCAGCAGTATGGACAGGGGGAGCTCCTACGAGCAGTACGTC. This encodes CASSMDRGSSYEQYV.

The chain uses TRBV6-4 and TRBJ1-1; D may be TRBD1 (6 bases). This CDR3 region has 15 residues. Germline lookup yields CDR1 MRHNA and CDR2 SNTAGT. The germline V and J ends were trimmed by 2 bases and 4 bases, with 14 bases remaining between them. CDR3 nucleotide sequence: TGTGCCAGCAGTGACGGGGGGGCGCCAGGCACTGAAGCTTTCTTT. It yields the protein CASSDGGAPGTEAFF.

The chain carries TRBV12-3 or TRBV12-4 and TRBJ2-1; 12 bases are shared with TRBD2. V lost 5 bases, J lost 5 bases, and 13 bases stayed unmatched. CDR3 size: 18 residues. CDR3 in amino acids: CASSPGRASGGEDNEQFF. The CDR3 bases are TGTGCCAGCAGTCCAGGTCGGGCTAGCGGGGGGGAGGACAATGAGCAGTTCTTC.

The V gene is TRBV2, the J gene TRBJ2-1; D ambiguous. Germline V gene lookup returns CDR1 SNHLY and CDR2 FYNNEI. V dropped 10 bases and J dropped 7 bases, with 14 bases sitting between them. The CDR3 is 12 residues long. CDR3 nucleotide sequence: TGTGCCACCCCCCCAGCAAATAATGAGCAGTTCTTC. Translation: CATPPANNEQFF.

J is TRBJ1-2 and V is TRBV4-3, with D maybe TRBD1 (6 bases). The CDR3 is made up of 16 amino acids. Germline CDR1 reads LGHNA; CDR2 reads YSLEER. Trimming removed 0 bases from V and 3 bases from J, with 14 bases in between. CDR3: CASSQDLGGRDYGYTF. In DNA form, the CDR3 reads TGCGCCAGCAGCCAAGATCTTGGGGGGCGCGACTATGGCTACACCTTC.

The table lists this clonotype with a few counts. The chain joins TRBV3-1 to TRBJ1-2; TRBD1 is a possible D gene (5 bases). The CDR3 runs 13 residues. CDR1 is LGHDT and CDR2 is YNNKEL in the germline V gene (reference sequence). Trimming took 5 bases from V and 4 from J, leaving 11 bases between them. The DNA of the CDR3 is TGTGCCAGCAGCGGGAGAGGGGCCTATGGCTACACCTTC. This gives the protein CASSGRGAYGYTF.

This clonotype was detected only a few times. The J gene is TRBJ2-4, the V gene TRBV7-9; possibly TRBD1 for D (6 bases). V lost 5 bases, J lost 10 bases, and 12 bases lay in between. Germline values: CDR1 SEHNR, CDR2 FQNEAQ (reference sequence). There are 12 residues in the CDR3. The CDR3 DNA sequence: TGTGCCAGCAGCCCCAGACAGGCAATTCAGTACTTC. This translates into CASSPRQAIQYF.

The gene calls are TRBV6-5 and TRBJ2-3; the D gene is possibly TRBD2 (6 bases). V shed 6 bases and J shed 2 bases, with 15 bases lying between them. There are 15 residues in the CDR3. Germline assignment: CDR1 MNHEY and CDR2 SVGAGI. Written as DNA, the CDR3 is TGTGCCAGCAGCCAACTAGCAGGACCCACAGATACGCAGTATTTT. Protein sequence: CASSQLAGPTDTQYF.

This clonotype has ten or more counts. The V gene is TRBV7-9, the J gene TRBJ1-1; the D gene is possibly TRBD1 (5 bases). V gave up 5 bases and J gave up 1 base, with 26 bases separating them. The CDR3 contains 19 residues. The germline V gene has CDR1 SEHNR and CDR2 FQNEAQ (reference sequence). CDR3 nucleotide sequence: TGTGCCAGCAGCCATGCCCCCGGGGCAGGCCCTACGGAGAACACTGAAGCTTTCTTT. Its protein is CASSHAPGAGPTENTEAFF.

This clonotype was detected only once. The chain employs TRBV5-4 and TRBJ2-5, with D possibly being TRBD2 (6 bases). Trimming pared 0 bases from V and 1 base from J, leaving 10 bases between. The CDR3 is 15 amino acids. The germline V gene encodes CDR1 SGHNT and CDR2 YYREEE (reference sequence). CDR3 sequence: CASSLGGEFQETQYF. In DNA form, the CDR3 reads TGTGCCAGCAGCTTGGGGGGGGAGTTCCAAGAGACCCAGTACTTC.

The chain is built from TRBV5-1 and TRBJ2-1; 7 bases map to TRBD1. V gave up 2 bases and J gave up 3 bases; unmatched junction bases: 5. The germline V gene encodes CDR1 SGHRS and CDR2 YFSETQ. The CDR3 is made up of 15 amino acids. The CDR3 here is CASSFDRANYNEQFF. CDR3 nucleotides: TGCGCCAGCAGCTTCGACAGGGCTAACTACAATGAGCAGTTCTTC.

The genes are TRBV7-8 and TRBJ2-3; D is possibly TRBD1 (5 bases). The CDR3 has 15 residues. Trimming pared 4 bases from V and 0 bases from J, leaving 11 bases between. Germline V gene data show CDR1 as SGHVS and CDR2 as FQNEAQ. CDR3 residues: CASSSRTTSTDTQYF. The DNA for the CDR3 is TGTGCCAGCAGCTCCCGGACAACTAGCACAGATACGCAGTATTTT.

The CDR3 sequence: CASKAVQRTETQYF. CDR3 bases: TGTGCCAGCAAAGCCGTCCAGAGGACAGAGACCCAGTACTTC. This chain links TRBV6-5 with TRBJ2-5; D unresolved. Germline values: CDR1 MNHEY, CDR2 SVGAGI. Trimming took off 7 bases at V and 4 bases at J, with 16 bases between the two ends. The CDR3 consists of 14 residues.

This clonotype was seen many times. The CDR3 DNA reads TGTGCCAGCAGCTTAGCGTCAGCCTTTCAAGATGAAAAACTGTTTTTT. Protein: CASSLASAFQDEKLFF. The genes are TRBV7-2 and TRBJ1-4; D is uncertain. Germline V gene lookup returns CDR1 SGHTA and CDR2 FQGNSA. Trimming took 0 bases from V and 6 from J, leaving 14 bases between them. The CDR3 has 16 amino acids.

The chain couples TRBV12-3 or TRBV12-4 to TRBJ2-7, with 13 bases matching TRBD2. The length of the CDR3 is 15 residues. With V trimmed by 5 bases and J by 3 bases, 4 bases remained unmatched. This CDR3 reads CASSTGLAGRYEQYF. CDR3 bases: TGTGCCAGCAGTACGGGACTAGCGGGACGCTACGAGCAGTACTTC.

The genes are TRBV12-3 or TRBV12-4 and TRBJ2-2, with D possibly TRBD1 on 5 matching bases. The CDR3 sequence is 17 residues long. Trimming removed 4 bases from V and 2 bases from J, with 17 bases in between. The CDR3 is CASSSVGTGPNTGELFF. The CDR3 nucleotides are TGTGCCAGCAGTTCCGTGGGTACAGGTCCCAACACCGGGGAGCTGTTTTTT.

This clonotype was recorded at least ten times. This chain links TRBV27 with TRBJ2-6; D not certain. The V gene lost 10 bases and the J gene lost 0 bases, with 13 bases spanning the gap. This CDR3 comprises 15 residues. CDR1 and CDR2 (germline): MNHEY, SMNVEV (reference sequence). The CDR3 region is CATLIPVSGANVLTF. CDR3 coding DNA: TGTGCCACCCTAATTCCGGTCTCTGGGGCCAACGTCCTGACTTTC.

This clonotype has a single count. The chain joins TRBV10-2 to TRBJ2-2; 8 nucleotides agree with TRBD2. The germline CDR1 and CDR2 sequences are WSHSY and SAAADI. CDR3 length equals 18 residues. Trimming took 0 bases from V and 3 from J; bases not matched to a gene: 9. The CDR3 DNA follows: TGCGCCAGCAGTGAGTCGGAGGCGGTAGCGGGGCACACCGGGGAGCTGTTTTTT. Its translation is CASSESEAVAGHTGELFF.

Concerning this clonotype: At one end the junction does not follow the germline gene, possibly because of a read error. V is TRBV15 and J is TRBJ2-3; unclear D gene. This CDR3 region has 15 residues. Germline V gives CDR1 LNHNV, CDR2 YYDKDF (reference sequence). The CDR3 DNA is TGTGCCACCAGTCCCTTGGGGTTTAGCACAGATACGCAGTGTTTT. Amino acid sequence: CATSPLGFSTDTQCF.

This clonotype showed up just a few times. The rearrangement uses TRBV5-6 and TRBJ1-6; 7 positions match TRBD1. Germline values: CDR1 SGHDT, CDR2 YYEEEE. V dropped 4 bases and J dropped 8; count of bases not matched to a gene: 9. The CDR3 contains 15 residues. CDR3 loop: CASSETGRMDSPLHF. The CDR3 region has the DNA TGTGCCAGCAGCGAGACAGGGAGAATGGATTCACCCCTCCACTTT.

This clonotype turned up a few times. As DNA, the CDR3 is TGTGCCAGCAGTTTTCGTCGGGTGGACAGATACACCGGGGAGCTGTTTTTT. Translation: CASSFRRVDRYTGELFF. V usage is TRBV28 and J usage is TRBJ2-2; TRBD1 is a possible D gene (6 bases). Germline values: CDR1 MDHEN, CDR2 SYDVKM. The CDR3 loop spans 17 amino acids. V was trimmed by 3 bases and J by 3 bases, leaving 17 bases between them.

CDR3: CASSQGQGSSNQPQHF. CDR3 coding DNA: TGTGCCAGCAGCCAGGGACAGGGGAGTAGCAATCAGCCCCAGCATTTT. V usage is TRBV12-3 or TRBV12-4 and J usage is TRBJ1-5; TRBD1 matches at 10 bases. The V segment lost 6 bases and the J segment 0 bases; nucleotides outside the gene matches: 5. The CDR3 consists of 16 residues.

In this sample, this clonotype turned up many times. This chain joins TRBV25-1 and TRBJ2-3, with D hard to call. Germline V gene data show CDR1 as MGHDK and CDR2 as SYGVNS. CDR3 length equals 14 residues. Between the trimmed V and J ends, which lost 4 bases and 4 bases, there was a span of 12 bases. The CDR3 sequence is CASSASLISDTQYF. In DNA, the CDR3 is TGTGCCAGCAGTGCCTCATTGATATCAGATACGCAGTATTTT. Supplemented by reference TRBV25-1 and TRBJ2-3, the full variable domain reads EADIYQTPRYLVIGTGKKITLECSQTMGHDKMYWYQQDPGMELHLIHYSYGVNSTEKGDLSSESTVSRIRTEHFPLTLESARPSHTSQYLCASSASLISDTQYFGPGTRLTVL.

This clonotype occurred many times. The V gene is TRBV7-9, the J gene TRBJ2-1, with D possibly being TRBD1 (5 bases). The germline gives CDR1 SEHNR, CDR2 FQNEAQ (reference sequence). CDR3 length equals 14 residues. V shed 4 bases and J shed 10 bases, with 17 bases lying between them. In DNA form, the CDR3 reads TGTGCCAGCAGCTCCGACAGCCCAAACCCCGAGCAGTTCTTC. This translates into CASSSDSPNPEQFF.

This sequence joins TRBV19 and TRBJ1-1; 11 nucleotides match TRBD1. The trim removed 4 bases at V and 7 bases at J, leaving 8 bases unmatched. The CDR3 covers 15 residues. CDR1 and CDR2 from the germline V gene are LNHDA and SQIVND (reference sequence). CDR3 nucleotide sequence: TGTGCCAGTAGTACGTGGGACAGGGGGAGAGATGAAGCTTTCTTT. As protein: CASSTWDRGRDEAFF.